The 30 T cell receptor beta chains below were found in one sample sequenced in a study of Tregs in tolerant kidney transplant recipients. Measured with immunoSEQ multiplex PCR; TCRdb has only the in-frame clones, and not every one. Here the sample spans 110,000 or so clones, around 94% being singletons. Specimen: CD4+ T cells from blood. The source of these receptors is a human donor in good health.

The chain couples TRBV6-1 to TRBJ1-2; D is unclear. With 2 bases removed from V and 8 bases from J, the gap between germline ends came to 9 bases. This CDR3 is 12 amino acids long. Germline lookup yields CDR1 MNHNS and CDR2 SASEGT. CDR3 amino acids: CASSEHAGGYTF. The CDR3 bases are TGTGCCAGCAGTGAACACGCAGGCGGCTACACCTTC.

CDR3 bases: TGTGCCAGTAGTATAACGTCAGCGGGAGGTTTTCGTGAGCAGTTCTTC. It specifies CASSITSAGGFREQFF. V usage is TRBV19 and J usage is TRBJ2-1; 9 bases are a match to TRBD2. V shed 2 bases, J shed 9 bases, and the junction held 11 bases outside the gene matches. This CDR3 comprises 16 residues. Looked up from germline, CDR1 is LNHDA and CDR2 is SQIVND (reference sequence).

The CDR3 DNA reads as TGCAGCGTTGTGGCAGGGGGAGAGACCCAGTACTTC. This encodes CSVVAGGETQYF. V gene TRBV29-1 combines with J gene TRBJ2-5; 7 positions agree with TRBD1. CDR3 size: 12 residues. The germline V gene has CDR1 SQVTM and CDR2 ANQGSEA. The trim removed 4 bases at V and 4 bases at J, leaving 3 bases unmatched. Full variable domain (outside the CDR3, taken from reference TRBV29-1 and TRBJ2-5): SAVISQKPSRDICQRGTSLTIQCQVDSQVTMMFWYRQQPGQSLTLIATANQGSEATYESGFVIDKFPISRPNLTFSTLTVSNMSPEDSSIYLCSVVAGGETQYFGPGTRLLVL.

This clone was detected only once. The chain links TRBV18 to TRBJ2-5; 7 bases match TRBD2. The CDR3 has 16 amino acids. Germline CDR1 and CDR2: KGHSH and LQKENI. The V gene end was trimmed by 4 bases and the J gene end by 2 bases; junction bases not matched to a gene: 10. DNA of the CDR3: TGTGCCAGCTCACTCCCGAGGGGCGGGAGACAAGAGACCCAGTACTTC. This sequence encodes CASSLPRGGRQETQYF.

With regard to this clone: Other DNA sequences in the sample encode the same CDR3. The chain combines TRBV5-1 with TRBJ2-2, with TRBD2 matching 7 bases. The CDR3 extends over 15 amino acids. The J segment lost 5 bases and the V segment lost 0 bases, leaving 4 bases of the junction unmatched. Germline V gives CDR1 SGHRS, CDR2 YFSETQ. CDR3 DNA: TGCGCCAGCAGCTTGGTCGCGGGAGCAACCGGGGAGCTGTTTTTT. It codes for CASSLVAGATGELFF.

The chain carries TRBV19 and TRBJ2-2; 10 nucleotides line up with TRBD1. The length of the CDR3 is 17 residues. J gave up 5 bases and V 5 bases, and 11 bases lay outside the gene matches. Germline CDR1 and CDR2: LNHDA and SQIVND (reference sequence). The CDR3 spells CASSPGQGQGNTGELFF. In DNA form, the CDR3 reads TGTGCCAGTAGTCCCGGACAGGGACAGGGGAATACCGGGGAGCTGTTTTTT.

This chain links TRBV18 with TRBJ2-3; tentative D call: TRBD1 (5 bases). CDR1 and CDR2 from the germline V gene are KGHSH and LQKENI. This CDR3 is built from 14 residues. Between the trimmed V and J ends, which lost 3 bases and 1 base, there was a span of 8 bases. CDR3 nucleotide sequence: TGTGCCAGCTCACCTGGGGCGGGCACAGATACGCAGTATTTT. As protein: CASSPGAGTDTQYF.

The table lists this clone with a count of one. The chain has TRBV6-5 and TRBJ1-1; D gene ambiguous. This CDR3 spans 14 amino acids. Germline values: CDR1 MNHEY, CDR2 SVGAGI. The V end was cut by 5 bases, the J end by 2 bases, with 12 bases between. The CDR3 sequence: CASSPLGSNTEAFF. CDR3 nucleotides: TGTGCCAGCAGTCCCCTGGGCAGTAACACTGAAGCTTTCTTT.

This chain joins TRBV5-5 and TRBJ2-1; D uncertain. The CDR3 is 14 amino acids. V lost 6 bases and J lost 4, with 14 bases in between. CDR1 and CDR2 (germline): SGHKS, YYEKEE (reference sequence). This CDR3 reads CASTQRVLYNEQFF. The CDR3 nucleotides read TGTGCCAGCACTCAGCGAGTACTTTACAATGAGCAGTTCTTC.

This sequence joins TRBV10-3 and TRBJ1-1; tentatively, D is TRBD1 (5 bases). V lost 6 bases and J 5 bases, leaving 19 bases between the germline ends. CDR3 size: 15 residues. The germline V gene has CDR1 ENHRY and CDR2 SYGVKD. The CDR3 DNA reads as TGTGCCATCAGACCTTTGGGGGAAGTTGGGACTGAAGCTTTCTTT. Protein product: CAIRPLGEVGTEAFF.

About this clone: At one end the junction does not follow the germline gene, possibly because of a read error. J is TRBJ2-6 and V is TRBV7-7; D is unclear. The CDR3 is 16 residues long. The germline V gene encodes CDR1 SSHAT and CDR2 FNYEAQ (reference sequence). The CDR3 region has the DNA TGTGCTAGCAGCTCACACTCTAACTCTGGGGCCAACGTCCTGACTTTC. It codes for CASSSHSNSGANVLTF.

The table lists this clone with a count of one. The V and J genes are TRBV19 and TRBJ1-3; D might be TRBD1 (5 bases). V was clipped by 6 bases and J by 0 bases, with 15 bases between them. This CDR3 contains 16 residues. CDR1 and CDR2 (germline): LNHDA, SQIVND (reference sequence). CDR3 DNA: TGTGCCAGTAGCCCGGGAGCAGGGAGCTCTGGAAACACCATATATTTT. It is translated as CASSPGAGSSGNTIYF.

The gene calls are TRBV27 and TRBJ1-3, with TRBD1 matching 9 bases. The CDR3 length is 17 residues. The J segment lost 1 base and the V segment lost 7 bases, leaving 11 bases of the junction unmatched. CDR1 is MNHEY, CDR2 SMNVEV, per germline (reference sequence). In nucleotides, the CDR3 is TGTGCCAGCAAAAAAGTGACAGGGGGATTATCTGGAAACACCATATATTTT. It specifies CASKKVTGGLSGNTIYF.

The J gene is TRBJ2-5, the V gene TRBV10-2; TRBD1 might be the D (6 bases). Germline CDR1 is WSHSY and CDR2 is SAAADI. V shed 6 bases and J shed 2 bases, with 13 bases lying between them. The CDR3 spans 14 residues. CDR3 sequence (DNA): TGCGCCAGCAGCTTCGGGACAAAACAAGAGACCCAGTACTTC. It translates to CASSFGTKQETQYF.

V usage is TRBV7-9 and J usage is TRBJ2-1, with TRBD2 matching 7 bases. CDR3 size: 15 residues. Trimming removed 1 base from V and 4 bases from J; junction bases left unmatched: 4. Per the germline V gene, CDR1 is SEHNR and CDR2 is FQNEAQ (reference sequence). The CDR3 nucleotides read TGTGCCAGCAGCTTAGGGGCTAGCGGTTACAATGAGCAGTTCTTC. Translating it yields CASSLGASGYNEQFF.

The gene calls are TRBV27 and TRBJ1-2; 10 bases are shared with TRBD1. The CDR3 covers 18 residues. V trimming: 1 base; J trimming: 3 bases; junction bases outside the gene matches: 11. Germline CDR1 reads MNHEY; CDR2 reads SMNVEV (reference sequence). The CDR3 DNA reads TGTGCCAGCAGTTTATTCGGGACAGGGGTAGGATTCGACTATGGCTACACCTTC. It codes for CASSLFGTGVGFDYGYTF.

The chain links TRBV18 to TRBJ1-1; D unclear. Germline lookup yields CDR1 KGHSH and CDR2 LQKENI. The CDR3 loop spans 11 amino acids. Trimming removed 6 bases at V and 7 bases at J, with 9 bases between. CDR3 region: CASSPDDEAFF. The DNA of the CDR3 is TGTGCCAGCTCCCCGGATGATGAAGCTTTCTTT.

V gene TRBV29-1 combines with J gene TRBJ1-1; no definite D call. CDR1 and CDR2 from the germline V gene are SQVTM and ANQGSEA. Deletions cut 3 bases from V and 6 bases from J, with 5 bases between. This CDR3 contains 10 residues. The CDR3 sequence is CSVDEPEAFF. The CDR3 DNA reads TGCAGCGTTGATGAACCTGAAGCTTTCTTT.

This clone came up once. The CDR3 nucleotides are TGTGCCAGCAGCCAAGCTCTAGCGGGTTCCTACAATGAGCAGTTCTTC. Residues: CASSQALAGSYNEQFF. V is TRBV4-2 and J is TRBJ2-1, with 8 nucleotides matching TRBD2. CDR3 length: 16 residues. The junction had 3 bases not matched to a gene; V was cut back by 1 base and J by 1 base. Per the germline V gene, CDR1 is LGHNA and CDR2 is YNFKEQ.

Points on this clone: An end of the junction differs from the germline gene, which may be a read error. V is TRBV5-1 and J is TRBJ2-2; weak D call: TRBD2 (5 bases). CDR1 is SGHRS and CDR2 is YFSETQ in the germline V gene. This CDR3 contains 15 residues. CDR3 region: CASSLDRANTGEPFF. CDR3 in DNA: TGCGCCAGCAGCTTGGACAGAGCGAACACCGGGGAGCCGTTTTTT.

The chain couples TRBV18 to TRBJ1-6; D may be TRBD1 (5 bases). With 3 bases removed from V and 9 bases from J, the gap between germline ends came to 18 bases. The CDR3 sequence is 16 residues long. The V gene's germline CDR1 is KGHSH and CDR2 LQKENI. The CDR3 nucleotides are TGTGCCAGCTCACCTCCCCAGGGAAGAGGGAGTTCACCCCTCCACTTT. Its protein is CASSPPQGRGSSPLHF.

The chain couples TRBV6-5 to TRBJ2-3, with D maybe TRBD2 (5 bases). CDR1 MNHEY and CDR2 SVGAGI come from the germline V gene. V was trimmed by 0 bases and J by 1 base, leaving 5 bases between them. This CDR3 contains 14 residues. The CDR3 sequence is CASSYSRGTDTQYF. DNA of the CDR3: TGTGCCAGCAGTTACTCGCGGGGCACAGATACGCAGTATTTT.

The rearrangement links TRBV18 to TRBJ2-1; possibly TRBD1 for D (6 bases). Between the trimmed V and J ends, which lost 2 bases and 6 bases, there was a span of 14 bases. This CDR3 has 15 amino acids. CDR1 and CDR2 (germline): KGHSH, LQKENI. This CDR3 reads CASSPSGTLSNEQFF. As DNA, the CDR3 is TGTGCCAGCTCACCATCCGGGACACTTTCCAATGAGCAGTTCTTC.

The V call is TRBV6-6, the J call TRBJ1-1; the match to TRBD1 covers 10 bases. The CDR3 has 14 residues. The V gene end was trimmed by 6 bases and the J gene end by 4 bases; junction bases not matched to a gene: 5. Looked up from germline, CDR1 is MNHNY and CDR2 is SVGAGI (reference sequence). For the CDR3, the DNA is TGTGCCAGCAGAACCGGACAGGGGGTCACTGAAGCTTTCTTT. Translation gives CASRTGQGVTEAFF.

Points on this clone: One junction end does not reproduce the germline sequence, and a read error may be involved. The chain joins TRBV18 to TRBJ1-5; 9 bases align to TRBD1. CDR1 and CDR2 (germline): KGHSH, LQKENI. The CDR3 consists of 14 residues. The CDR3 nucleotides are TGTGCCAGCGCACCCGACAGGGGGATTCAGCCCCAGCATTTT. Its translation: CASAPDRGIQPQHF. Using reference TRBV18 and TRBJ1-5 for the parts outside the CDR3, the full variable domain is NAGVMQNPRHLVRRRGQEARLRCSPMKGHSHVYWYRQLPEEGLKFMVYLQKENIIDESGMPKERFSAEFPKEGPSILRIQQVVRGDSAAYFCASAPDRGIQPQHFGDGTRLSIL.

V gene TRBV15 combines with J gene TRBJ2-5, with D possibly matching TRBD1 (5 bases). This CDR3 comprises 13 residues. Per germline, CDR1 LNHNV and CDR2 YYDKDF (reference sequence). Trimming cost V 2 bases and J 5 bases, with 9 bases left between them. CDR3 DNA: TGTGCCACCAGCAGATCAAAGGGGGAGACCCAGTACTTC. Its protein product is CATSRSKGETQYF.

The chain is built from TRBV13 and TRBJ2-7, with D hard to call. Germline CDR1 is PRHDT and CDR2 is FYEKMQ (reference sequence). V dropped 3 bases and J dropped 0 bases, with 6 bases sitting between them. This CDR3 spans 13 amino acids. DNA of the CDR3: TGTGCCAGCAGCTTCGAGTTCTCCTACGAGCAGTACTTC. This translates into CASSFEFSYEQYF.

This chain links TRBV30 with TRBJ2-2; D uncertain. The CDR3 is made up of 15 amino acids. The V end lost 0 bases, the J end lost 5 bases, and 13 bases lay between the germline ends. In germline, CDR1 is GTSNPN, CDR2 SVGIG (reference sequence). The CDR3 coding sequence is TGTGCCTGGAGTGTACCCCCTAGATCGACCGGGGAGCTGTTTTTT. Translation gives CAWSVPPRSTGELFF.

The DNA for the CDR3 is TGTGCCAGCAGCCGGGACAGGGGGCAATACGAGCAGTACTTC. This sequence encodes CASSRDRGQYEQYF. The chain employs TRBV2 and TRBJ2-7; 12 bases agree with TRBD1. V gave up 6 bases and J gave up 4 bases; unmatched junction bases: 4. This CDR3 has 14 residues. Germline V gives CDR1 SNHLY, CDR2 FYNNEI.

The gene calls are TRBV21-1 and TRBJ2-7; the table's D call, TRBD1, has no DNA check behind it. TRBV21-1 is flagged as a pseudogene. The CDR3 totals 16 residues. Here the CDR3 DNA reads TGTGCCAGCAGCCTCGGCAGGGAATGGGTACACTACGAGCAGTACTTC. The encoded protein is CASSLGREWVHYEQYF.